This T cell receptor (beta chain) was sequenced during a study of blood T cell repertoires in COVID-19 (dated by TCRdb to between 2020 and 2021). Turning to the overall study: Samples covering the acute and convalescent phases of COVID-19 were provided by collaborators in the United States, Italy and Spain. The prospective study material was composed of cDNA or gDNA derived from T cells, B-cell-depleted T cells, or PBMCs. Subjects who had been exposed to COVID-19, were actively infected with it, or had recovered from it provided the deeply sampled blood TCRbeta repertoires that made up the dataset. A freely available public database, intended as a resource for researchers studying the immune response to SARS-CoV-2, is where the repertoires were released. The samples were drawn from the first 160 participants of the ongoing ImmuneRACE study and from under 1,500 subjects provided by 6 global collaborators. The sample metadata nearly always contained a de-identified subject ID, COVID-19 status, age in years and sex. HLA class I and class II types, where available, came from metadata supplied by the sample provider rather than from assay-based typing. The paper's findings and limits, for the study overall: Clinical and demographic metadata were provided uncurated, with the amount varying by source and participant.

In the prospective study, participants were about 18 to 95 years old, resided in under 30 geographic areas of the United States, and were enrolled through a virtual design. To assign participants to cohorts, the prospective study relied on clinical history that participants themselves reported in a screening survey and a study questionnaire. Exposed participants had been in contact, within 2 weeks of entering the study, with a person who had a PCR-confirmed or clinician-diagnosed case of COVID-19. In the prospective study, whole blood, serum and a nasopharyngeal or oropharyngeal swab were collected from each participant by mobile phlebotomists. Over an approximately 2-month period, participants in the prospective study had the option of providing additional blood draws and questionnaires. Blood samples from the prospective study were shipped frozen or at room temperature prior to DNA extraction.

A note on this clone: It has no known antigen specificity. It has no much larger one-base neighbor in the sample; base qualities were not kept.

The immunoSEQ Assay, a bias-controlled multiplex PCR, was used to amplify TCRbeta CDR3 regions from genomic DNA. Per the original workflow: Within the assay, amplification of reference gene primers was used to estimate how many nucleated cells each sample contained. Sequence reads were collapsed and filtered to measure the absolute abundance of every unique TCRbeta CDR3 rearrangement. For each sample, productive Simpson clonality was calculated as the square root of Simpson's diversity index over productive rearrangements. TCRdb obtained this table from immuneACCESS and retained in-frame rearrangements with V and J assigned. These tables miss some clones; where compared with another copy, unresolved V genes account for less than half of the shortfall, and the remainder is unexplained. The DNA gave D and trimming, while V, J and clone size come from that table. Present in this sample are approximately 260,000 clones, around 84% of which were seen just once. The ten most abundant clones make up less than 8.5% of the sample.

The CDR3 spans 18 residues, from the cysteine through the phenylalanine. Kept here is only the CDR3 DNA, which spans 54 bases and is read in frame from base 1. Based on the germline V gene, the CDR1 and CDR2 sequences are MDHEN and SYDVKM. Trimming takes 6 bases off V and 5 bases off J; junction bases not matched to a gene: 13. The rearranged segments are TRBV28 and TRBJ2-3; 14 nucleotides in the junction match TRBD2. Material for sequencing was PBMCs or T cells enriched from blood (not recorded which). The clonotype comes from a woman aged 45-65 years who had been exposed to COVID-19. The DNA sequence follows: TGTGCCAGCAGCGTGGGACTAGCGGGGGCCAGAGGCAGAGATACGCAGTATTTT. Translation gives CASSVGLAGARGRDTQYF.